A single sample is the source of the 25 T cell receptor beta chains below, sequenced in a study of a mutant IDH1 vaccine in newly diagnosed glioma. Method: immunoSEQ multiplex PCR; TCRdb's copy keeps in-frame clones and lacks some. Altogether about 94,000 clones are present, roughly 90% being singletons, with the ten largest covering over 0.6%. The antigens these receptors bind are not known. Time point in this sample: week 47, end of study. Doses comprised 300 ug of mutant IDH1 20-mer peptide each, plus topical imiquimod. The starting material was PBMCs, obtained from a glioma patient whose treatment included an IDH1 peptide vaccine. These receptor sequences come from a woman in her fifties or sixties with glioma.

This chain joins TRBV7-9 and TRBJ1-1; 8 bases align to TRBD1. Germline V gene lookup returns CDR1 SEHNR and CDR2 FQNEAQ (reference sequence). V trimming: 5 bases; J trimming: 6 bases; junction bases outside the gene matches: 5. The CDR3 consists of 13 residues. The CDR3 loop reads CASSGTGLAEAFF. In nucleotides, the CDR3 is TGTGCCAGCAGCGGGACAGGTTTGGCTGAAGCTTTCTTT.

The chain combines TRBV10-3 with TRBJ1-4; D gene unclear. This CDR3 is 14 amino acids long. Per the germline V gene, CDR1 is ENHRY and CDR2 is SYGVKD. V was trimmed by 8 bases and J by 6 bases, leaving 16 bases between them. As DNA, the CDR3 is TGTGCCATCCAATGTGGGCCCGCCGATGAAAAACTGTTTTTT. It yields the protein CAIQCGPADEKLFF.

The J gene is TRBJ2-7, the V gene TRBV7-2, with unresolved D. The germline gives CDR1 SGHTA, CDR2 FQGNSA. Between the trimmed V and J ends, which lost 5 bases and 2 bases, there was a span of 4 bases. The CDR3 is 11 residues long. The CDR3 DNA reads TGTGCCAGCAGCGTCACCTACGAGCAGTACTTC. It translates to CASSVTYEQYF.

This chain links TRBV12-5 with TRBJ2-7; D remains ambiguous. Germline assignment: CDR1 LGHNT and CDR2 FRNRAP. V lost 4 bases, J lost 2 bases, and 9 bases lay in between. This CDR3 contains 13 residues. The CDR3 is CASGSGQTYEQYF. The CDR3 bases are TGTGCTAGTGGTTCCGGCCAAACCTACGAGCAGTACTTC. The variable domain in full, completed from reference TRBV12-5 and TRBJ2-7, reads DARVTQTPRHKVTEMGQEVTMRCQPILGHNTVFWYRQTMMQGLELLAYFRNRAPLDDSGMPKDRFSAEMPDATLATLKIQPSEPRDSAVYFCASGSGQTYEQYFGPGTRLTVT.

The rearrangement links TRBV7-2 to TRBJ2-1, with TRBD2 matching 7 bases. Germline V gives CDR1 SGHTA, CDR2 FQGNSA. Losses at the gene ends were 5 bases for V and 13 bases for J; bases not matched to a gene: 17. The CDR3 runs 15 residues. The CDR3 region has the DNA TGTGCCAGCAGCCCCAACTTCGGGGCGGGAGCCCTACAGTTCTTC. This gives the protein CASSPNFGAGALQFF.

The chain employs TRBV5-4 and TRBJ2-7; TRBD2 aligns across 9 bases. The V gene's germline CDR1 is SGHNT and CDR2 YYREEE (reference sequence). This CDR3 is 16 amino acids long. V trimming: 4 bases; J trimming: 4 bases; junction bases outside the gene matches: 12. CDR3 loop: CASSPVGSGSGYEQYF. CDR3 nucleotide sequence: TGTGCCAGCAGCCCGGTCGGTAGCGGGAGTGGGTACGAGCAGTACTTC. The full variable domain, with the rest looked up from reference TRBV5-4 and TRBJ2-7, is ETGVTQSPTHLIKTRGQQVTLRCSSQSGHNTVSWYQQALGQGPQFIFQYYREEENGRGNFPPRFSGLQFPNYSSELNVNALELDDSALYLCASSPVGSGSGYEQYFGPGTRLTVT.

The V and J genes are TRBV5-1 and TRBJ2-7; D possibly matches TRBD1 or TRBD2 (6 bases each). The germline V and J ends were trimmed by 7 bases and 6 bases, with 23 bases remaining between them. This CDR3 is 15 amino acids long. Per the germline V gene, CDR1 is SGHRS and CDR2 is YFSETQ. The CDR3 DNA follows: TGCGCCAGCGCCGATCAGGGGACGTCGGGGGCCGAGCAGTACTTC. Translation: CASADQGTSGAEQYF.

The count of this clone is one. This sequence joins TRBV27 and TRBJ2-3, with TRBD2 as a possible D gene (5 bases). Per germline, CDR1 MNHEY and CDR2 SMNVEV (reference sequence). The V end lost 6 bases, the J end lost 2 bases, and 12 bases lay between the germline ends. The CDR3 extends over 14 amino acids. The CDR3 DNA follows: TGTGCCAGCAGCCGGGGTGGCCACACAGATACGCAGTATTTT. Translation: CASSRGGHTDTQYF.

This clone came up once. The genes are TRBV19 and TRBJ2-1; 7 nucleotides match TRBD2. The CDR3 covers 15 residues. CDR1 is LNHDA and CDR2 is SQIVND in the germline V gene (reference sequence). The V and J ends lost 6 bases and 0 bases, in that order; junction bases with no gene match: 5. The CDR3 spells CASRESGNSYNEQFF. CDR3 DNA sequence: TGTGCCAGTAGGGAGAGCGGGAACTCCTACAATGAGCAGTTCTTC.

This chain connects TRBV18 to TRBJ2-1; tentative D call: TRBD2 (6 bases). Per the germline V gene, CDR1 is KGHSH and CDR2 is LQKENI. The germline V and J ends were trimmed by 2 bases and 8 bases, with 16 bases remaining between them. CDR3 length: 15 amino acids. The CDR3 spells CASSPGKGGLYEQFF. The CDR3 DNA reads TGTGCCAGCTCACCAGGGAAGGGAGGTCTTTATGAGCAGTTCTTC.

The DNA of the CDR3 is TGTGCCAGCAGCATCTCCGGGACAGCCTACGAGCAGTACTTC. As protein: CASSISGTAYEQYF. V and J are TRBV13 and TRBJ2-7; 7 nucleotides line up with TRBD1. Germline assignment: CDR1 PRHDT and CDR2 FYEKMQ (reference sequence). V lost 5 bases, J lost 2 bases, and 6 bases stayed unmatched. The CDR3 length is 14 residues.

V gene TRBV6-5 combines with J gene TRBJ2-4; the D gene is possibly TRBD1 (5 bases). Trimming pared 2 bases from V and 7 bases from J, leaving 15 bases between. CDR3 size: 15 residues. Germline V gives CDR1 MNHEY, CDR2 SVGAGI. CDR3 nucleotide sequence: TGTGCCAGCAGTTACGGCTCCGCAGGGAAGAACATTCAGTACTTC. It yields the protein CASSYGSAGKNIQYF.

This chain joins TRBV30 and TRBJ2-7; TRBD1 matches at 7 bases. The junction had 8 bases not matched to a gene; V was cut back by 4 bases and J by 2 bases. In germline, CDR1 is GTSNPN, CDR2 SVGIG (reference sequence). This CDR3 has 14 residues. CDR3 nucleotides: TGTGCCTGGAATTCCGAGACAGGGCCCTACGAGCAGTACTTC. This gives the protein CAWNSETGPYEQYF.

The chain combines TRBV28 with TRBJ1-2; D remains ambiguous. Trimming removed 3 bases at V and 8 bases at J, with 10 bases between. This CDR3 comprises 12 residues. From germline, CDR1 is MDHEN and CDR2 SYDVKM. This CDR3 is CASSFPDRGYTF. The CDR3 nucleotides are TGTGCCAGCAGTTTCCCTGACCGGGGCTACACCTTC.

The chain carries TRBV6-5 and TRBJ2-5; D remains ambiguous. The DNA end favors TRBJ2-7, so the J call may be wrong. This CDR3 is 14 amino acids long. Germline assignment: CDR1 MNHEY and CDR2 SVGAGI. CDR3 DNA sequence: TGTGCCAGCAGTTACTCCCAAAGGGTCCGCGAGCAGTACTTC. Translated, it gives CASSYSQRVREQYF.

The chain links TRBV5-6 to TRBJ1-1; no firm D call. Trimming pared 2 bases from V and 3 bases from J, leaving 5 bases between. The germline V gene encodes CDR1 SGHDT and CDR2 YYEEEE. This CDR3 has 12 residues. As DNA, the CDR3 is TGTGCCAGCAGCTTCGGGTACACTGAAGCTTTCTTT. Its translation: CASSFGYTEAFF.

This rearrangement joins TRBV9 to TRBJ1-4, with TRBD1 identical over 8 bases. The CDR3 runs to 16 residues. V dropped 3 bases and J dropped 8; count of bases not matched to a gene: 12. Germline CDR1 reads SGDLS; CDR2 reads YYNGEE. CDR3 sequence reads: CASSATQGARGEKLFF. Written as DNA, the CDR3 is TGTGCCAGCAGCGCTACTCAGGGGGCGAGAGGAGAAAAACTGTTTTTT.

This clone appeared a few times. This chain links TRBV5-5 with TRBJ2-1; D remains unclear. V was cut by 2 bases and J by 10 bases, with 10 bases left in between. The CDR3 has 12 residues. Germline-derived CDR1 and CDR2 are SGHKS and YYEKEE (reference sequence). CDR3 loop: CASSFFSREQFF. CDR3 nucleotides: TGTGCCAGCAGCTTTTTTAGCAGGGAGCAGTTCTTC.

The rearrangement joins TRBV9 to TRBJ1-5, with TRBD1 matching 9 bases. J gave up 3 bases and V 3 bases, and 7 bases lay outside the gene matches. Germline CDR1 reads SGDLS; CDR2 reads YYNGEE. The CDR3 has 16 residues. The CDR3 DNA reads as TGTGCCAGCAGCGACGGGACAGGGTGGTCCAATCAGCCCCAGCATTTT. This sequence encodes CASSDGTGWSNQPQHF.

CDR3 sequence (DNA): TGTGCCAGCAGCAAAAGGGGGCAGGGGGCACTTCAGCCCCAGCATTTT. Translation gives CASSKRGQGALQPQHF. The genes are TRBV21-1 and TRBJ1-5; TRBD1 reflects the table's D call only, with no check against the DNA. TRBV21-1 is given as a pseudogene. This CDR3 region has 16 residues.

The V gene is TRBV30, the J gene TRBJ1-4; perhaps TRBD1 as D (5 bases). This CDR3 region has 14 residues. Germline CDR1 GTSNPN, CDR2 SVGIG (reference sequence). With 0 bases removed from V and 7 bases from J, the gap between germline ends came to 12 bases. The CDR3 coding sequence is TGTGCCTGGAGTGTACAGGATCTGCCTGAAAAACTGTTTTTT. Translation gives CAWSVQDLPEKLFF.

V usage is TRBV7-3 and J usage is TRBJ2-1, with 13 bases aligning to TRBD2. This CDR3 region has 16 residues. Germline lookup yields CDR1 SGHTA and CDR2 FQGTGA. V was clipped by 8 bases and J by 0 bases; unmatched bases: 4. The chain's CDR3 is CASGTSGANSYNEQFF. CDR3 sequence (DNA): TGTGCCAGCGGGACTAGCGGGGCTAACTCCTACAATGAGCAGTTCTTC.

V gene TRBV6-5 combines with J gene TRBJ1-5; 7 nucleotides agree with TRBD1. J was trimmed by 9 bases and V by 8 bases; bases with no gene match: 10. The CDR3 has 13 amino acids. CDR1 and CDR2 from the germline V gene are MNHEY and SVGAGI. In DNA, the CDR3 is TGTGCCAGCTTCGGCAGGGGGGATTCGCCCCAGCATTTT. Its protein is CASFGRGDSPQHF.

V gene TRBV19 combines with J gene TRBJ2-7; 9 bases are shared with TRBD2. The CDR3 loop spans 16 amino acids. With V trimmed by 5 bases and J by 3 bases, 11 bases remained unmatched. Germline loops: CDR1 LNHDA, CDR2 SQIVND (reference sequence). CDR3 nucleotide sequence: TGTGCCAGTAGTGCGACCGGGACTAGCAGAGACTACGAGCAGTACTTC. It codes for CASSATGTSRDYEQYF.

This chain uses TRBV21-1 with TRBJ1-5; the table names TRBD1, a call not compared with the DNA. TRBV21-1 is shown as a pseudogene. This CDR3 is built from 16 residues. DNA of the CDR3: TGTGCCAGCAGCAAAGGGGACACCTTTGAGGATCAGCCCCAGCATTTT. This gives the protein CASSKGDTFEDQPQHF.